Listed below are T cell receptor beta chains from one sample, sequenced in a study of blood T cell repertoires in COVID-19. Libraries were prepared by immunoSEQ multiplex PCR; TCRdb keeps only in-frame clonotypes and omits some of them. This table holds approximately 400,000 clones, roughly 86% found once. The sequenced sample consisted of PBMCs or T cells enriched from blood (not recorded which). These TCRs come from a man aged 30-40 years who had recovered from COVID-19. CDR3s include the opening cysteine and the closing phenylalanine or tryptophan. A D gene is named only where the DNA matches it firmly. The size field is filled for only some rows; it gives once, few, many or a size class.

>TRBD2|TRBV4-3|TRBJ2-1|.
TGCGCCAGCAGCCATACTAGCGGGGGGGCCGCCTACAATGAGCAGTTCTTC
CASSHTSGGAAYNEQFF
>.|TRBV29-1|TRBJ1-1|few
TGCAGCGTGACTTATTGGGAGGGTGAAGCTTTCTTT
CSVTYWEGEAFF
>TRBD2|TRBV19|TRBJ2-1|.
TGTGCCAGTAGAAAACTAGCGGGGGGAATCAATGAGCAGTTCTTC
CASRKLAGGINEQFF
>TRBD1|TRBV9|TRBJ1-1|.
TGTGCCAGCAGCTCTCCGGACAGGGGAAAAACTGAAGCTTTCTTT
CASSSPDRGKTEAFF
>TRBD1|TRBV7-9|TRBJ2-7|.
TGTGCCAGCAGCACAGGGGGTTACGAGCAGTACTTC
CASSTGGYEQYF
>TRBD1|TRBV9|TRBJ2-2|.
TGTGCCAGCAGCGTCCCCGGGACAGGGGGAAACACCGGGGAGCTGTTTTTT
CASSVPGTGGNTGELFF
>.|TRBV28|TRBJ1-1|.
TGTGCCAGCAGGAGACAGCATATGAACACTGAAGCTTTCTTT
CASRRQHMNTEAFF
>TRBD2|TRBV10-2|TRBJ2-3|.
TGCGCCAGCAGTGAGTCAGGAAGCGGGGCGGCAGATACGCAGTATTTT
CASSESGSGAADTQYF
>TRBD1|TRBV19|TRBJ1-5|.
TGTGCCAGTATGGGTACAGGGGGGTTACAACAGCCCCAGCATTTT
CASMGTGGLQQPQHF
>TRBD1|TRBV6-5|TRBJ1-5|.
TGTGCCAGCAGCCACGACAGGGGGCAAAAGCCCCAGCATTTT
CASSHDRGQKPQHF
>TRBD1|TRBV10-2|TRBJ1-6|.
TGCGCCAGCAGTGAGACAGGGGTTTATAATTCACCCCTCCACTTT
CASSETGVYNSPLHF
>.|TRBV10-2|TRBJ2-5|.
TGCGCCAGCAGGATAGGGGTTGGGGAGACCCAGTACTTC
CASRIGVGETQYF
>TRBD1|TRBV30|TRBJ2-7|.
TGTGCCTGGAGTACGGGACAGGGCAGGTACGAGCAGTACTTC
CAWSTGQGRYEQYF
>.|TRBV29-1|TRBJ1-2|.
TGCAGCGTTGATCCGGGGAGTCATGGCTACACCTTC
CSVDPGSHGYTF
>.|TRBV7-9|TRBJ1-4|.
TGTGCCAGCAGCCCAATGGGGCAGGAAAAACTGTTTTTT
CASSPMGQEKLFF
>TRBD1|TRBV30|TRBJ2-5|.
TGTGCCTGGACGCGGACAGGGGTGCAAGAGACCCAGTACTTC
CAWTRTGVQETQYF
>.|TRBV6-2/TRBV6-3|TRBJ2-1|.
TGTGCCAGCAGTTACGGGGGGTCCTCCTACAATGAGCAGTTCTTC
CASSYGGSSYNEQFF
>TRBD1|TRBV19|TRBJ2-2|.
TGTGCCAGTAGTGTGGCAGGGGGCCAAGACGGGGAGCTGTTTTTT
CASSVAGGQDGELFF
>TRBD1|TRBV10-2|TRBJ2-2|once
TGCGCCAGCGGGATCGACAGGGTCGCCGGGGAGCTGTTTTTT
CASGIDRVAGELFF
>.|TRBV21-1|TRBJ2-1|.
TGTGCCAGCAGCATCGATTTCCAACAGGGTATGGGGTTCTTC
CASSIDFQQGMGFF
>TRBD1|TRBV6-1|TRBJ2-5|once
TGTGCCAGCAGTGAAAAGGGGGCGCTCGGAGAGACCCAGTACTTC
CASSEKGALGETQYF
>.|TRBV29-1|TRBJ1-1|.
TGCAGCGTTGGTCAAAGCGGCGGCGTCTCAGAAGCTTTCTTT
CSVGQSGGVSEAFF
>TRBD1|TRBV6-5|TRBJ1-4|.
TGTGCCAGCAGTTACCCGAACGACAGGGAACTGTTTTTT
CASSYPNDRELFF
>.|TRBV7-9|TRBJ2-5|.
TGTGCCAGTACCCGGGACCAAGAGACCCAGTACTTC
CASTRDQETQYF
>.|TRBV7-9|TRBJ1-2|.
TGTGCCAGCAGCTTAGCGGGGGGGCGCACCTATGGCTACACCTTC
CASSLAGGRTYGYTF
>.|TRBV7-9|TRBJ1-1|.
TGTGCCAGCAGCCCAGCACGGGGGGCGTTCACTGAAGCTTTCTTT
CASSPARGAFTEAFF
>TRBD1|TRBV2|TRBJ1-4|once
TGTGCCAGCAGTGAAGGCACAGGGGAGAATGAAAAACTGTTTTTT
CASSEGTGENEKLFF